The clone carrying this T cell receptor (beta chain) is labeled medium-sized. The antigen is not known. This sample is drawn from a study of T cells in localized non-small cell lung cancer. V lost 4 bases and J 4 bases, leaving 22 bases between the germline ends. The CDR3 length is 17 residues. Germline CDR1 is MNHGY and CDR2 is SAAAGT. Whole-study results and caveats: Greater T cell density in blood accompanied longer overall survival. Owing to sequencing of a solitary tumor region, heterogeneity cannot be discounted. Among the tissues sampled, uninvolved adjacent lung had the highest T cell clonality, above tumor. Appearance in adjacent lung was seen for a median about 59 of the top 100 tumor clones.

TCRdb's copy holds only in-frame clones and misses some; the assay was immunoSEQ multiplex PCR. Among around 7,100 clones listed, 45% to 55% were seen once. The sample in question was lymph node tissue, obtained before any cancer treatment. The chain uses TRBV6-8 and TRBJ2-5, with a weak D call TRBD2 (6 bases). This sequence originates from a man between 40 and 69 years old with stage I lung adenocarcinoma. This chain's CDR3 is CASSSPLGAGSGETQYF. The DNA of the CDR3 is TGTGCCAGCAGTTCTCCACTTGGGGCGGGATCTGGAGAGACCCAGTACTTC.